Listed below are T cell receptor beta chains from one sample, sequenced in a study of control samples from healthy donors and cancer patients. Assay: immunoSEQ multiplex PCR; the TCRdb copy retains only in-frame clones and omits some. Among roughly 130,000 clones listed, about 95% were seen once. Sequences were obtained from PBMCs. The receptor source for this set is a man aged 55-75 years with colorectal cancer. CDR3s include the opening cysteine and the closing phenylalanine or tryptophan. A D gene is named only where the DNA matches it firmly. Rows give clone size only sometimes, using once, few, many, or a class for an expanded clone.

>TRBJ1-2|TRBV12-3/TRBV12-4|NA|TRBD1|13
TGTGCCAGCACCCCGGGACAGAACTATGGCTACACCTTC
CASTPGQNYGYTF
>TRBJ2-7|TRBV30|NA|TRBD1|14
TGTGCCTGGAGTATCGGGACAGGCGCCTACGAGCAGTACTTC
CAWSIGTGAYEQYF
>TRBJ1-5|TRBV19|NA|NA|15
TGTGCCAGTAGTATTCTGCAGGGAGGCAATCAGCCCCAGCATTTT
CASSILQGGNQPQHF
>TRBJ2-3|TRBV7-9|NA|NA|12
TGTGCCAGCAGCTTAGGCACAGATACGCAGTATTTT
CASSLGTDTQYF
>TRBJ1-5|TRBV30|NA|NA|13
TGTGCCTGGAGTGGGGGGGCCAATCAGCCCCAGCATTTT
CAWSGGANQPQHF
>TRBJ2-7|TRBV6-5|NA|NA|16
TGTGCCAGCAGTTACAGGCAGGGGGGGAGGGGCTACGAGCAGTACTTC
CASSYRQGGRGYEQYF
>TRBJ1-1|TRBV7-9|NA|TRBD1|15
TGTGCCAGCAGCTTCACAGGGGTTATGAACACTGAAGCTTTCTTT
CASSFTGVMNTEAFF
>TRBJ1-5|TRBV15|NA|NA|14
TGTGCCACCAGCAGGCAAGCGGTCGGGCAGCCCCAGCATTTT
CATSRQAVGQPQHF
>TRBJ2-5|TRBV5-1|once|TRBD1|16
TGCGCCAGCAGTGCAGAAGGACAGGTTTTTTCAGAGACCCAGTACTTC
CASSAEGQVFSETQYF
>TRBJ2-1|TRBV15|NA|NA|15
TGTGCCACCAGCAGACCCTCCGTAGGCGGGTGGGAGCAGTTCTTC
CATSRPSVGGWEQFF
>TRBJ1-4|TRBV5-1|NA|NA|14
TGCGCCAGCAGCTTCGAGACAGTTAATGAAAAACTGTTTTTT
CASSFETVNEKLFF
>TRBJ2-7|TRBV4-1|NA|NA|14
TGCGCCAGCAGCCAAGGAATGGCAGACTACGAGCAGTACTTC
CASSQGMADYEQYF
>TRBJ1-6|TRBV5-5|NA|TRBD1|15
TGTGCCAGCAGCTACCCGGGACAGGGAAGATCACCCCTCCACTTT
CASSYPGQGRSPLHF
>TRBJ2-1|TRBV7-9|NA|TRBD1|16
TGTGCCAGCAGCTGGGACAGTTCCCCGATAAAAAATGAGCAGTTCTTC
CASSWDSSPIKNEQFF
>TRBJ2-7|TRBV21-1|NA|NA|17
TGTGCCAGCAGCAACCTCCCCGCGGGGACAGGGCTGCACGAGCAGTACTTC
CASSNLPAGTGLHEQYF
>TRBJ1-2|TRBV12-1|NA|NA|19
TGTGCCAGCAGCTTTGTCCCATTTTTACCGGGACAGGGGGCCTATGGCTACACCTTC
CASSFVPFLPGQGAYGYTF
>TRBJ2-2|TRBV10-1|NA|TRBD2|13
TGCGCCAGCAGTGAGCGGGGGGCCGGGGAGCTGTTTTTT
CASSERGAGELFF
>TRBJ2-7|TRBV20-1|NA|TRBD1|14
TGCAGTGCTAGTGGGTTGACAGGGGCGGGCGAGCAGTACTTC
CSASGLTGAGEQYF
>TRBJ1-5|TRBV6-6|NA|TRBD1|15
TGTGCCACCGTAGACAGGGGAGTCGGCAATCAGCCCCAGCATTTT
CATVDRGVGNQPQHF
>TRBJ1-1|TRBV3-1/TRBV3-2|NA|NA|14
TGTGCCAGCAGCCAAGGAGGCGGGGACACTGAAGCTTTCTTT
CASSQGGGDTEAFF
>TRBJ2-1|TRBV27|NA|NA|15
TGTGCCAGCAGCTCAGGGGGGGGCTCCTACAATGAGCAGTTCTTC
CASSSGGGSYNEQFF
>TRBJ2-2|TRBV24-1|NA|TRBD1|16
TGTGCCACCAGTGATCCTGGACAGGGGGGGACCGGGGAGCTGTTTTTT
CATSDPGQGGTGELFF